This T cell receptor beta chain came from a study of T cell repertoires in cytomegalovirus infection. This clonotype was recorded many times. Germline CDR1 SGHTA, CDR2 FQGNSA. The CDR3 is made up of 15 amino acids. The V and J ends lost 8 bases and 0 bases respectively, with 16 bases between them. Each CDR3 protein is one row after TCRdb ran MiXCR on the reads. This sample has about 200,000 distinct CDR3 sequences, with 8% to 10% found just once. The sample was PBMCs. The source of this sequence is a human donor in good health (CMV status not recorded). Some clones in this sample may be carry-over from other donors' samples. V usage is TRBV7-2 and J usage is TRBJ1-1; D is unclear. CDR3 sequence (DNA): TGTGCCAGCCGTGATCAGAGAGCGATGAACACTGAAGCTTTCTTT. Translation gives CASRDQRAMNTEAFF.